This T cell receptor beta chain stems from a study of tumor-infiltrating lymphocytes in primary liver carcinoma. The CDR3 sequence is 17 residues long. J was trimmed by 6 bases and V by 7 bases; bases with no gene match: 19. Germline-derived CDR1 and CDR2 are SQVTM and ANQGSEA. Extraction also yielded germline DNA, while blood RNA was obtained from unsorted whole blood. From roughly 500 ng total RNA, TCR beta cDNA was generated with a primer in the constant region. Libraries of TCR beta came from three nested multiplex PCR rounds with slightly modified ARM-PCR. A C-beta reverse primer and TRBV1-TRBV30 forward primers served in each of the first two PCR rounds, at about 10 cycles apiece. TCRdb fed the multiplex PCR reads into MiXCR, producing one record per CDR3 protein. The table includes 300,000 to 350,000 distinct CDR3 sequences, approximately 64% detected once. Points on this clonotype: A read error is possible here, since a much larger clone lies one base away.

The receptor was derived from a man aged 40-55 years with primary liver carcinoma and hepatitis B virus infection. This rearrangement joins TRBV29-1 to TRBJ2-7; the match to TRBD2 covers 12 bases. Sample: peripheral blood. The CDR3 sequence: CSATTGTSGRAGCEQYF. The CDR3 DNA reads TGCAGCGCCACCACCGGGACTAGCGGGCGAGCCGGCTGCGAGCAGTACTTC.